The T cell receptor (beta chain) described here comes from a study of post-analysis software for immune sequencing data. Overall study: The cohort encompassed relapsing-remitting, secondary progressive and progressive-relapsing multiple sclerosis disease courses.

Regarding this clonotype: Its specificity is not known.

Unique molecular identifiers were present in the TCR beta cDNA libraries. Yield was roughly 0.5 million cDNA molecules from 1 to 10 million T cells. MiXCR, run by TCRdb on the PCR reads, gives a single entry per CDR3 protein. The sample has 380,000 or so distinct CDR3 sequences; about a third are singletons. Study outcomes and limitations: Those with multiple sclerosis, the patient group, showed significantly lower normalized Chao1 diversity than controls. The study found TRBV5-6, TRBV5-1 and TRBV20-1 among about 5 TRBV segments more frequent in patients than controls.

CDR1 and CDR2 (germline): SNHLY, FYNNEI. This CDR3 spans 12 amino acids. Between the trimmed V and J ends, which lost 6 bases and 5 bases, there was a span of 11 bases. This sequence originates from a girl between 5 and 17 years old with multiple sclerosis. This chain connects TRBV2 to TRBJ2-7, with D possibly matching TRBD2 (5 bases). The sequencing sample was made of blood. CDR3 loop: CASRLESHEQYF. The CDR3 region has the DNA TGTGCCAGCAGACTAGAGTCCCACGAGCAGTACTTC.